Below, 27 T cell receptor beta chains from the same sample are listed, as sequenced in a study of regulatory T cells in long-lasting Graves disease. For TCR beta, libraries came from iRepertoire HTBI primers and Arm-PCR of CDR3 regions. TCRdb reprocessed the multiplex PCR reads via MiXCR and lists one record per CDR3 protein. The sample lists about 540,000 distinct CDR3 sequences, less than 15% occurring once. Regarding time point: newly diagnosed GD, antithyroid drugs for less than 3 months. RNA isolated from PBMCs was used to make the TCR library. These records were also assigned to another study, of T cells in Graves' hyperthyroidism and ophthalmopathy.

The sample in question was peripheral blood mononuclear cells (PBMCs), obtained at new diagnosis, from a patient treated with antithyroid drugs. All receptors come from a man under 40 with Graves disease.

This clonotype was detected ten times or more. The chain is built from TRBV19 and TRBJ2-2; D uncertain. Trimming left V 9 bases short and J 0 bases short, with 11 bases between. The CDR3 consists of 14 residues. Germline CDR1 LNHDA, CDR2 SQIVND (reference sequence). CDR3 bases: TGTGCCAGCAGCTTAAGCCCGAACACCGGGGAGCTGTTTTTT. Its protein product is CASSLSPNTGELFF.

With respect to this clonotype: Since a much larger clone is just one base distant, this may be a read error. CDR3 in DNA: TGTGCCAGCAGTTACTCGAGTAGTTTGGTGGGTGCAGACTTCAACGAGCAGTACTTC. Translation gives CASSYSSSLVGADFNEQYF. The chain carries TRBV6-5 and TRBJ2-7; D remains unclear. Trimming left V 0 bases short and J 5 bases short, with 26 bases between. Germline V gene sequence: CDR1 MNHEY, CDR2 SVGAGI. CDR3 size: 19 residues.

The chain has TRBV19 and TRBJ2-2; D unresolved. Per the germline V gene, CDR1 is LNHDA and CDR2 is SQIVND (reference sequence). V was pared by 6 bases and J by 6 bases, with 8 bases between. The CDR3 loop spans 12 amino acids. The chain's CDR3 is CASRALAGELFF. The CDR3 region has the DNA TGTGCCAGTAGAGCACTCGCCGGGGAGCTGTTTTTT.

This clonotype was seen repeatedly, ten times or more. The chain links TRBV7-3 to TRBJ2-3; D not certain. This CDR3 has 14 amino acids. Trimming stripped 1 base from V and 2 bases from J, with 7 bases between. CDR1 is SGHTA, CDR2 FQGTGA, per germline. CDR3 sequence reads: CASSLSAATDTQYF. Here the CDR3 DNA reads TGTGCCAGCAGCTTAAGTGCAGCCACAGATACGCAGTATTTT.

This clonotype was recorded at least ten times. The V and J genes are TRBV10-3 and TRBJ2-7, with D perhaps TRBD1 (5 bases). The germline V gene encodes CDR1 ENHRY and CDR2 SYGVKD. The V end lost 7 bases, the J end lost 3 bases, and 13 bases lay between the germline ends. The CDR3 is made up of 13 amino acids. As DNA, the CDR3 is TGTGCCATCAATCCGGCGCAGGGCTACGAGCAGTACTTC. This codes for CAINPAQGYEQYF.

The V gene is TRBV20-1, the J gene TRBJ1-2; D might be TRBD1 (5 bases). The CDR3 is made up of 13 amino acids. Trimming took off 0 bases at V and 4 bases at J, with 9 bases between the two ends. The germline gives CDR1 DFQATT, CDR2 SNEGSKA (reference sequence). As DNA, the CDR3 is TGCAGTGCTAGAGATGGGCAGGGCTATGGCTACACCTTC. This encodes CSARDGQGYGYTF.

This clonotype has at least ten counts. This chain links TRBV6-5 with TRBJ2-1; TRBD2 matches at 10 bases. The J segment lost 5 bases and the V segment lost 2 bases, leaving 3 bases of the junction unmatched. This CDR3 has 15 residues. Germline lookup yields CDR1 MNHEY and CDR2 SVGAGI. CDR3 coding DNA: TGTGCCAGCAGTTACCAGCTAGCGGGGGACAATGAGCAGTTCTTC. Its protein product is CASSYQLAGDNEQFF.

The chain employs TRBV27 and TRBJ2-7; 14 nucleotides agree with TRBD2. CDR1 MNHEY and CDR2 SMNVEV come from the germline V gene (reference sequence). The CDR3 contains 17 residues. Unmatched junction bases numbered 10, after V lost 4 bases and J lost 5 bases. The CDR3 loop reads CASSYSGLAGEDDEQYF. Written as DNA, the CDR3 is TGTGCCAGCAGTTACTCGGGACTAGCGGGAGAGGATGACGAGCAGTACTTC.

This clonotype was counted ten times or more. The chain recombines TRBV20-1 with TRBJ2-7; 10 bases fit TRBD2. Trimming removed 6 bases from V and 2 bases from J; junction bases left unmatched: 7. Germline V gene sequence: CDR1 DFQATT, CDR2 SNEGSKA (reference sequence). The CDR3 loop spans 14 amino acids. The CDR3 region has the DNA TGCAGTGCCGGCCTTAGCGGGAGGACCTACGAGCAGTACTTC. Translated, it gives CSAGLSGRTYEQYF.

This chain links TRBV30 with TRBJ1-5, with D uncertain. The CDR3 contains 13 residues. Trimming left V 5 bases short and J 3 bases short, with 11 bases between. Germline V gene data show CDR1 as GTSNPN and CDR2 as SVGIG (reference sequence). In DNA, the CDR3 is TGTGCCTGGGCCACAGCCCTCAATCAGCCCCAGCATTTT. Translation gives CAWATALNQPQHF.

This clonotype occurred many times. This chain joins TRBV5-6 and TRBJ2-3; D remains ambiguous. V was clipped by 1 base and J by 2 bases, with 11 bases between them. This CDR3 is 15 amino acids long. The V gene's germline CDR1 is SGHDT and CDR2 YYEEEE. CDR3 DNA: TGTGCCAGCAGCTTGAGTCAGACAAACACAGATACGCAGTATTTT. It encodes CASSLSQTNTDTQYF.

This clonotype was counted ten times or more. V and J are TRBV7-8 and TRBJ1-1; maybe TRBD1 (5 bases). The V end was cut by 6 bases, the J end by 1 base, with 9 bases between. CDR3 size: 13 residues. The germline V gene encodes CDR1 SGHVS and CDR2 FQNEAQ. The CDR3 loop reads CASRPTGNTEAFF. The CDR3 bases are TGTGCCAGCAGGCCAACAGGGAACACTGAAGCTTTCTTT.

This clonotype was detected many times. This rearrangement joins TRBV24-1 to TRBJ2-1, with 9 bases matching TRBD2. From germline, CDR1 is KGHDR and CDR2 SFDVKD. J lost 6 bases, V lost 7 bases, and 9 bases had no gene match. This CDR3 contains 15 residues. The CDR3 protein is CATRGKTSGINEQFF. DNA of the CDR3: TGTGCCACCAGGGGGAAGACTAGCGGTATCAATGAGCAGTTCTTC.

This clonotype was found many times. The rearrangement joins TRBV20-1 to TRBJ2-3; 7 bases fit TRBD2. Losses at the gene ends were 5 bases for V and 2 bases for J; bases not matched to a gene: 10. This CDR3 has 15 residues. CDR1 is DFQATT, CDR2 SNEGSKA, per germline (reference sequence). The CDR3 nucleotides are TGCAGTGCTCAAACGCCTAGCGGAGTCACAGATACGCAGTATTTT. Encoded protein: CSAQTPSGVTDTQYF.

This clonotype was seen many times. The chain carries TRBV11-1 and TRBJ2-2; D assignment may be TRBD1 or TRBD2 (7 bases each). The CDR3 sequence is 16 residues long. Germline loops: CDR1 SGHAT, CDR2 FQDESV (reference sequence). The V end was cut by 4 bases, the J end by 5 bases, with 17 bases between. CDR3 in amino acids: CASSSPRGGRTGELFF. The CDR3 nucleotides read TGTGCCAGCAGCTCCCCCAGGGGGGGCAGAACCGGGGAGCTGTTTTTT. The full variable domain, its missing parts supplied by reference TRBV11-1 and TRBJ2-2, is EAEVAQSPRYKITEKSQAVAFWCDPISGHATLYWYRQILGQGPELLVQFQDESVVDDSQLPKDRFSAERLKGVDSTLKIQPAELGDSAMYLCASSSPRGGRTGELFFGEGSRLTVL.

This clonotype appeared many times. The CDR3 bases are TGTGCCAGCAGCCCGACCCGAGGAAACTACGAGCAGTACTTC. Translated, it gives CASSPTRGNYEQYF. The chain carries TRBV3-1 and TRBJ2-7, with D hard to call. From germline, CDR1 is LGHDT and CDR2 YNNKEL (reference sequence). The CDR3 is 14 amino acids. The V gene lost 4 bases and the J gene lost 3 bases, with 13 bases spanning the gap.

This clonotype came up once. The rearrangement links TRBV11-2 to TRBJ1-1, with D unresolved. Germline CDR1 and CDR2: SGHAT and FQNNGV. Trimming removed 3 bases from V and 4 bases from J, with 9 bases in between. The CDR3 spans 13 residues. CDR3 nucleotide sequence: TGTGCCAGCAGCTTTATCGAGTTCACTGAAGCTTTCTTT. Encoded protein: CASSFIEFTEAFF.

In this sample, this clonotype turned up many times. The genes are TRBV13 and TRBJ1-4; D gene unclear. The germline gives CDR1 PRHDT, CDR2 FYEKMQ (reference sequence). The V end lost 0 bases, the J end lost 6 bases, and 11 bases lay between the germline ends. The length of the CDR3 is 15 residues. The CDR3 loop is CASSLGSLGYEKLFF. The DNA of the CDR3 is TGTGCCAGCAGCTTAGGATCACTGGGCTATGAAAAACTGTTTTTT.

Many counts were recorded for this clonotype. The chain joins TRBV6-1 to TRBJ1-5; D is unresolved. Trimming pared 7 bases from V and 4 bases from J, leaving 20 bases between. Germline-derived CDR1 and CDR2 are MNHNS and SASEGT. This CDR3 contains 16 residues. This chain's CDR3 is CASTRSGSVSNQPQHF. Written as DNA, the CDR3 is TGTGCCAGCACCAGAAGCGGCAGCGTCTCAAATCAGCCCCAGCATTTT.

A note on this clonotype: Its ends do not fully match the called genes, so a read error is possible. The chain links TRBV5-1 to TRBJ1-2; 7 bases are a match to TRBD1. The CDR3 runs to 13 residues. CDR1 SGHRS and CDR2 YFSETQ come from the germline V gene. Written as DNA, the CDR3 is TGTGCCAGCAGCCGGGGGACAGTCTATGGCTACACCTTC. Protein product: CASSRGTVYGYTF.

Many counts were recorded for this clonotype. CDR3 loop: CASSFIVHLLAGGTGELFF. CDR3 bases: TGTGCCAGCAGTTTTATCGTCCACCTACTAGCGGGAGGAACCGGGGAGCTGTTTTTT. V gene TRBV12-3 or TRBV12-4 combines with J gene TRBJ2-2; 12 positions agree with TRBD2. The length of the CDR3 is 19 residues. Trimming took 3 bases from V and 5 from J; bases not matched to a gene: 13.

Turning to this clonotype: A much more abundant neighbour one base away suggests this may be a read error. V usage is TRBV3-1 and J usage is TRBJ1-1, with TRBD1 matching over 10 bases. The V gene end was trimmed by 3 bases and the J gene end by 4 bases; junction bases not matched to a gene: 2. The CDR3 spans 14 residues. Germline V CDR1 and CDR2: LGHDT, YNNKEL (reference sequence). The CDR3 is CASSQGDRGTEAFF. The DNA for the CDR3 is TGTGCCAGCAGCCAGGGGGACAGGGGCACTGAAGCTTTCTTT.

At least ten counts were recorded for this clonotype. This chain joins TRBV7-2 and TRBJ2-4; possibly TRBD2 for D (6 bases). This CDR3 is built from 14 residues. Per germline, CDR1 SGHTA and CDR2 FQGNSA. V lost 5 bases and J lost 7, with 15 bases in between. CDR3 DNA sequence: TGTGCCAGCAGCCCCCCGGGAGCCCCCAACATTCAGTACTTC. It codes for CASSPPGAPNIQYF.

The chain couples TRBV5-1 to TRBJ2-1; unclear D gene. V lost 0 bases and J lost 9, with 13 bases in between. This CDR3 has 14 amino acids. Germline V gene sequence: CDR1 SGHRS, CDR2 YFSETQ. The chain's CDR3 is CASSLGSGRSEQFF. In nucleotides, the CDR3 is TGCGCCAGCAGCTTGGGTTCCGGCCGTAGTGAGCAGTTCTTC.

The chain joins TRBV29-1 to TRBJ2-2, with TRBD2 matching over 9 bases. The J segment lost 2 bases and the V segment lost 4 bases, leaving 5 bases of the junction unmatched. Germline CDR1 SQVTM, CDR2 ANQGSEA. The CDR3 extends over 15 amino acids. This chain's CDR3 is CSVVVAGANTGELFF. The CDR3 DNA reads TGCAGCGTTGTTGTAGCGGGAGCCAACACCGGGGAGCTGTTTTTT.

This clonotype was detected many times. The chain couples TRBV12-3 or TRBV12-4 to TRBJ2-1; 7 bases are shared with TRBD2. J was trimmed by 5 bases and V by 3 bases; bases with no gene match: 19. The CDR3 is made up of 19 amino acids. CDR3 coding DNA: TGTGCCAGCAGTTTCCTACTCATAAGGACTAGGAAACTTAACAATGAGCAGTTCTTC. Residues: CASSFLLIRTRKLNNEQFF.

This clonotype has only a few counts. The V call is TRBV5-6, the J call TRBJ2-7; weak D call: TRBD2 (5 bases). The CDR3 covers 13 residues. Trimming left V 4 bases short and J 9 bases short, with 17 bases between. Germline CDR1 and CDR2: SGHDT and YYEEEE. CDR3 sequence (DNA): TGTGCCAGCAGCGGTGGGAACGGAGGTCGGCAGTACTTC. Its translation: CASSGGNGGRQYF. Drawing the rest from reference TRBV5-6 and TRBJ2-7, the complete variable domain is DAGVTQSPTHLIKTRGQQVTLRCSPKSGHDTVSWYQQALGQGPQFIFQYYEEEERQRGNFPDRFSGHQFPNYSSELNVNALLLGDSALYLCASSGGNGGRQYFGPGTRLTVT.